These T cell receptor beta chains were read from a single sample in a study of response to subunit inactivated influenza vaccine. MiXCR, run by TCRdb on the RT-PCR reads, gives a single entry per CDR3 protein. The sample lists 500,000 to 550,000 distinct CDR3 sequences; 7.2% were seen once. The sequencing used PBMCs from blood, collected about 23 months after vaccination. These receptors originate from a man aged 45 to 75 who received an inactivated influenza vaccine. Both conserved end residues are part of each CDR3. A D gene is named only where the DNA matches it firmly. Clone sizes are given selectively: once, few, many, or a class where the clone is expanded.

cdr3_length	clone_size	d_call	v_call	j_call	cdr3_nt	cdr3_aa
15	-	TRBD2	TRBV4-3	TRBJ2-3	TGCGCCAGCAGCCAAGACGCGGGGGGGGCAGATACGCAGTATTTT	CASSQDAGGADTQYF
12	few	TRBD2	TRBV20-1	TRBJ2-5	TGCAGTGCTACGACTAGCTTTGAGACCCAGTACTTC	CSATTSFETQYF
14	many	-	TRBV7-9	TRBJ2-7	TGTGCCAGCAGCTTGGCGAGTAGCTCCTACGAGCAGTACTTC	CASSLASSSYEQYF
19	-	-	TRBV21-1	TRBJ2-3	TGTGCCAGCAGCAAATTGAGGACAGGGAACACGTATAGCACAGATACGCAGTATTTT	CASSKLRTGNTYSTDTQYF
13	many	TRBD1	TRBV29-1	TRBJ2-7	TGCAGCGTGACAGGGGAAGGGTCCTACGAGCAGTACTTC	CSVTGEGSYEQYF
15	-	-	TRBV23-1	TRBJ2-3	TGCGCCAGCAGTCAATCGCAGACTAGCACAGATACGCAGTATTTT	CASSQSQTSTDTQYF
13	few	-	TRBV30	TRBJ2-7	TGTGCCTGGAGTGGAATACGGGGTGGCGAGCAGTACTTC	CAWSGIRGGEQYF
20	few	TRBD2	TRBV4-1	TRBJ2-3	TGCGCCAGCAGCCAAGATGAGACGACTAGCGGGGGGCGGGGCACAGATACGCAGTATTTT	CASSQDETTSGGRGTDTQYF
14	few	-	TRBV4-2	TRBJ2-1	TGTGCCAGCAGCCCGGCGAGGTCCCGCGATGAGCAGTTCTTC	CASSPARSRDEQFF
14	many	-	TRBV12-3/TRBV12-4	TRBJ1-1	TGTGCCAGCAGCCAGCATAGCGGTTACACTGAAGCTTTCTTT	CASSQHSGYTEAFF
14	many	-	TRBV18	TRBJ2-3	TGTGCCAGCTCACGTGGAAGGGGCCCAGATACGCAGTATTTT	CASSRGRGPDTQYF
15	-	-	TRBV28	TRBJ2-1	TGTGCCAGCAGTTGGGTGACTAGAGGATCCGATGAGCAGTTCTTC	CASSWVTRGSDEQFF
16	-	-	TRBV6-5	TRBJ1-1	TGTGCCAGCAGTTACTTGACGGGTAGGGGGTACACTGAAGCTTTCTTT	CASSYLTGRGYTEAFF
18	few	TRBD2	TRBV11-2	TRBJ2-1	TGTGCCAGCAGATTAATTAAATCGGGCGGGAGCTCCTACAATGAGCAGTTCTTC	CASRLIKSGGSSYNEQFF
13	many	-	TRBV2	TRBJ1-5	TGTGCCAGCAAGAAGGAGAGCAATCAGCCCCAGCATTTT	CASKKESNQPQHF
16	-	-	TRBV7-2	TRBJ2-2	TGTGCCAGCAGCTTAGTTCCTAGACACAACACCGGGGAGCTGTTTTTT	CASSLVPRHNTGELFF
13	-	-	TRBV7-2	TRBJ2-3	TGTGCCAGCAGCTTTTCGCGGGAAGATACGCAGTATTTT	CASSFSREDTQYF
15	many	TRBD1	TRBV6-2/TRBV6-3	TRBJ1-5	TGTGCCAGCAGTTTCCCGGACAGGGCCGGTCAGCCCCAGCATTTT	CASSFPDRAGQPQHF
16	few	TRBD2	TRBV5-4	TRBJ2-3	TGTGCCAGCAGCCCTAGGACTAGCGGGAGAGCAGATACGCAGTATTTT	CASSPRTSGRADTQYF
14	-	-	TRBV16	TRBJ2-7	TGTGCCAGCAGCCATTCCGGACAGCTCTACGAGCAGTACTTC	CASSHSGQLYEQYF
14	-	TRBD1	TRBV19	TRBJ2-7	TGTGCCAGTAGAAAATCGGGGACAGGGGACGAGCAGTACTTC	CASRKSGTGDEQYF
13	-	-	TRBV14	TRBJ2-5	TGTGCCAGCAGCCAAGGTTCAAAAGAGACCCAGTACTTC	CASSQGSKETQYF
15	once	-	TRBV4-2	TRBJ1-2	TGTGCCAGCAGCCAAACCCCAGGGTTGACCTATGGCTACTCCTTC	CASSQTPGLTYGYSF
15	few	-	TRBV10-3	TRBJ2-3	TGTGCCATCAGTGAGGACAGGTTGAGCACAGATACGCAGTATTTT	CAISEDRLSTDTQYF
15	-	-	TRBV4-3	TRBJ1-2	TGCGCCAGCAGCCAAGGACTCGGCGGAAGCTATGGCTACACCTTC	CASSQGLGGSYGYTF
14	many	-	TRBV5-1	TRBJ2-1	TGCGCCAGCAGCTTGACAACTTGGAACAATGAGCAGTTCTTC	CASSLTTWNNEQFF
15	many	-	TRBV2	TRBJ1-6	TGTGCCAGCAGGTCATTCGGGGGCTATCATTCACCCCTCCACTTT	CASRSFGGYHSPLHF
13	few	-	TRBV12-3/TRBV12-4	TRBJ2-1	TGTGCCAGCAGGCGACTAGGAGGGTATGAGCAGTTCTTC	CASRRLGGYEQFF
16	many	-	TRBV7-8	TRBJ2-7	TGTGCCAGCAGCTCCCCCCTTGGCGGGGCCTCCTACGAGCAGTACTTC	CASSSPLGGASYEQYF
15	-	TRBD1	TRBV4-1	TRBJ2-7	TGCGCCAGCAGCCAAGGCGGACAGGGTACAAGCGAGCAGTACTTC	CASSQGGQGTSEQYF
13	-	-	TRBV10-1	TRBJ1-1	TGCGCCAACAGTACCCTGGGATCCACTGAAGCTTTCTTT	CANSTLGSTEAFF
15	few	-	TRBV10-3	TRBJ2-7	TGTGCCATCAGTATTGGACAGGGAGGGACCTACGAGCAGTACTTC	CAISIGQGGTYEQYF
16	-	-	TRBV9	TRBJ2-5	TGTGCCAGCAGCACCCGTTTGGGTCGTTTCGCAGAGACCCAGTACTTC	CASSTRLGRFAETQYF
14	many	TRBD1	TRBV5-1	TRBJ1-2	TGCGCCAGCAGCTCGGGACGGACAGGGAATGGCTACACCTTC	CASSSGRTGNGYTF
16	-	-	TRBV6-1	TRBJ1-1	TGTGCCAGCAGTCCTTCTACGACCAGCCCGAACACTGAAGCTTTCTTT	CASSPSTTSPNTEAFF
11	many	-	TRBV20-1	TRBJ2-5	TGCAGTGCTATATTCCCGGCGGCCCAGTACTTC	CSAIFPAAQYF
14	many	-	TRBV6-1	TRBJ2-7	TGTGCCAGCAGTGAAAGGGGGGGATCCTACGAGCAGTACTTC	CASSERGGSYEQYF
13	few	-	TRBV6-1	TRBJ2-7	TGTGCCAGCTCCTTCGGGACCCTCGGCGAGCAGTACTTC	CASSFGTLGEQYF
14	few	-	TRBV7-2	TRBJ1-1	TGTGCCAGCACCTTGGGCAGCCTGAACACTGAAGCTTTCTTT	CASTLGSLNTEAFF
15	few	TRBD2	TRBV28	TRBJ2-1	TGTGCCAGCAGTTGGACTTGGCGGGGGGTCGGTGAGCAGTTCTTC	CASSWTWRGVGEQFF
14	-	-	TRBV20-1	TRBJ2-5	TGCAGTGCTAGAGATCGTAGGGGGCAAGAGACCCAGTACTTC	CSARDRRGQETQYF
16	few	TRBD2	TRBV24-1	TRBJ2-3	TGTGCCACCAGTGATCAAGCGGGAGTCGGCACAGATACGCAGTATTTT	CATSDQAGVGTDTQYF
12	many	TRBD1	TRBV10-3	TRBJ1-4	TGTGCCATCGGGACAGGGAATGAAAAACTGTTTTTT	CAIGTGNEKLFF
12	few	-	TRBV20-1	TRBJ1-2	TGCAGTGCGCCAACTGGGGCCTATGGCTACACCTTC	CSAPTGAYGYTF
15	-	TRBD1	TRBV11-2	TRBJ2-2	TGTGCCAGCAGCCCAAGACAGGGTTACACCGGGGAGCTGTTTTTT	CASSPRQGYTGELFF
15	few	-	TRBV6-5	TRBJ2-5	TGTGCCAGCAGTTACGGGCAGGGCAGGATCGAGACCCAGTACTTC	CASSYGQGRIETQYF
12	-	-	TRBV7-9	TRBJ2-7	TGTGCCAGCAGCTCCGCCATATACGAGCAGTACTTC	CASSSAIYEQYF
15	few	TRBD2	TRBV9	TRBJ2-7	TGTGCCAGCAGCGTAGGACGGGAGGGCCCCTACGAGCAGTACTTC	CASSVGREGPYEQYF
14	few	TRBD2	TRBV4-3	TRBJ2-5	TGCGCCAGCAGCCAAGGGACTAGCGGGAGGAGCCAGTACTTC	CASSQGTSGRSQYF